A selection of T cell receptor beta chains follows, all from one sample in a study of cytomegalovirus exposure and HLA in healthy donors. Profiled with immunoSEQ multiplex PCR; TCRdb holds only in-frame clones, not every one. The data contain 75,000 to 90,000 clones, just under 80% of them seen just once; the ten biggest clones take up approximately 8.9%. The material sequenced was PBMCs. The source of these receptors is a woman between 40 and 55 years old in good health and CMV-seropositive. Both conserved end residues are part of each CDR3. The D gene is left open where the match is weak. Clone size is given for some rows only: seen once, a few or many times, or a class if the clone is expanded.

NA,12,TRBV13,TRBJ2-7,NA,CASSLRYTQQYF,TGTGCCAGCAGCTTAAGATACACCCAGCAGTACTTC
NA,16,TRBV4-2,TRBJ2-5,NA,CASSQVRGSSQETQYF,TGTGCCAGCAGCCAAGTACGGGGAAGCTCCCAAGAGACCCAGTACTTC
once,14,TRBV5-1,TRBJ2-7,NA,CASSWEERNYEQYF,TGCGCCAGCAGCTGGGAGGAGAGAAACTACGAGCAGTACTTC
NA,15,TRBV25-1,TRBJ1-1,NA,CASSQTGFLNTEAFF,TGTGCCAGCAGTCAGACGGGGTTCCTGAACACTGAAGCTTTCTTT
NA,16,TRBV4-1,TRBJ2-7,TRBD1,CASSQDPDRGKYEQYF,TGCGCCAGCAGCCAAGACCCTGACAGGGGCAAGTACGAGCAGTACTTC
once,15,TRBV13,TRBJ2-3,TRBD2,CASSGRVGRTDTQYF,TGTGCCAGCAGCGGGAGGGTAGGTCGCACAGATACGCAGTATTTT
NA,14,TRBV28,TRBJ2-1,TRBD2,CAILAGGDYNEQFF,TGTGCCATCCTAGCGGGGGGAGATTACAATGAGCAGTTCTTC
NA,16,TRBV5-6,TRBJ2-1,TRBD1,CASSLAGTGSYNEQFF,TGTGCCAGCAGCTTGGCCGGGACAGGGTCGTACAATGAGCAGTTCTTC
NA,16,TRBV4-1,TRBJ2-1,TRBD2,CASSQDGLAGVREQFF,TGCGCCAGCAGCCAGGACGGACTAGCGGGGGTGCGGGAGCAGTTCTTC
NA,16,TRBV15,TRBJ1-6,NA,CATSRDSSSYNSPLHF,TGTGCCACCAGCAGAGATTCGAGCTCCTATAATTCACCCCTCCACTTT
once,11,TRBV5-6,TRBJ2-5,NA,CASSLQETQYF,TGTGCCAGCAGCTTGCAGGAGACCCAGTACTTC
NA,14,TRBV29-1,TRBJ1-2,NA,CSVEEGGIGYGYTF,TGCAGCGTTGAAGAAGGCGGGATCGGCTATGGCTACACCTTC
NA,20,TRBV21-1,TRBJ2-3,NA,CASSKAETGEGTGDTDTQYF,TGTGCCAGCAGCAAAGCGGAGACAGGGGAGGGGACCGGGGACACAGATACGCAGTATTTT
NA,14,TRBV7-2,TRBJ2-2,TRBD2,CASSRTSTTGELFF,TGTGCCAGCAGCCGGACTAGCACGACCGGGGAGCTGTTTTTT
few,17,TRBV4-1,TRBJ2-1,TRBD1,CASSQGPPGTGPNEQFF,TGCGCCAGCAGCCAAGGTCCCCCCGGGACAGGACCTAATGAGCAGTTCTTC
NA,15,TRBV5-3,TRBJ2-3,TRBD2,CARSLSTSAGDTQYF,TGTGCCAGAAGCTTGTCGACTAGCGCTGGAGATACGCAGTATTTT
NA,15,TRBV7-9,TRBJ2-7,TRBD2,CASSWGGGAPYEQYF,TGTGCCAGCAGCTGGGGCGGGGGGGCTCCCTACGAGCAGTACTTC
NA,11,TRBV29-1,TRBJ2-7,NA,CSVGGGLEQYF,TGCAGCGTGGGGGGGGGCCTCGAGCAGTACTTC
few,13,TRBV19,TRBJ2-7,TRBD1,CASSGTGTNEQYF,TGTGCCAGCTCCGGGACAGGGACAAACGAGCAGTACTTC
NA,15,TRBV27,TRBJ2-4,NA,CASSLSGAGINIQYF,TGTGCCAGCAGTTTATCGGGGGCAGGGATCAACATTCAGTACTTC
few,17,TRBV10-3,TRBJ2-2,TRBD2,CAISALAGGLGTGELFF,TGTGCCATCAGTGCTTTAGCGGGGGGGCTCGGCACCGGGGAGCTGTTTTTT
NA,15,TRBV10-2,TRBJ1-1,NA,CASSGGEGMNTEAFF,TGCGCCAGCAGTGGGGGAGAGGGCATGAACACTGAAGCTTTCTTT
NA,15,TRBV7-7,TRBJ1-4,TRBD1,CASSLGDRTNEKLFF,TGTGCCAGCAGCTTAGGGGACAGGACTAATGAAAAACTGTTTTTT
NA,15,TRBV5-5,TRBJ1-2,NA,CASSLSSSENYGYTF,TGTGCCAGCAGCTTGTCGTCGTCGGAGAACTATGGCTACACCTTC
NA,16,TRBV4-2,TRBJ2-6,NA,CASSSPWGAGANVLTF,TGTGCCAGCAGCTCGCCCTGGGGGGCTGGGGCCAACGTCCTGACTTTC
NA,14,TRBV19,TRBJ2-5,TRBD2,CASEEGGSGETQYF,TGTGCCAGTGAAGAGGGAGGGAGCGGGGAGACCCAGTACTTC
once,15,TRBV6-1,TRBJ1-4,NA,CASREERRGGEKLFF,TGTGCCAGCAGGGAGGAACGGCGGGGGGGTGAAAAACTGTTTTTT
NA,16,TRBV2,TRBJ2-1,NA,CASSDPRESSYNEQFF,TGTGCCAGCAGTGACCCTCGGGAGAGCTCCTACAATGAGCAGTTCTTC
NA,24,TRBV18,TRBJ2-6,TRBD2,CASSPPLRREDSGASSSGANVLTF,TGTGCCAGCTCACCACCTCTCCGCAGAGAGGATAGCGGGGCCTCAAGCTCTGGGGCCAACGTCCTGACTTTC
few,14,TRBV6-6,TRBJ1-1,TRBD1,CASSRTGDFAEAFF,TGTGCCAGCAGCAGGACAGGGGACTTCGCTGAAGCTTTCTTT
NA,14,TRBV27,TRBJ1-2,NA,CASSREPQGSGYTF,TGTGCCAGCTCTCGTGAACCCCAGGGCTCTGGCTACACCTTC
NA,14,TRBV19,TRBJ1-4,NA,CASNVGQRGEKLFF,TGTGCCAGTAACGTAGGACAAAGGGGAGAAAAACTGTTTTTT
few,12,TRBV5-1,TRBJ2-7,NA,CASSFGADEQYF,TGCGCCAGCAGCTTTGGGGCAGACGAGCAGTACTTC
once,14,TRBV19,TRBJ2-7,TRBD1,CASGKGQGAYEQYF,TGTGCCAGTGGTAAGGGACAGGGTGCCTACGAGCAGTACTTC
NA,14,TRBV19,TRBJ1-2,NA,CASKSPQGRYGYTF,TGTGCCAGTAAATCCCCCCAGGGAAGGTATGGCTACACCTTC
once,14,TRBV5-4,TRBJ2-7,NA,CASSGGQSTYEQYF,TGTGCCAGCAGCGGTGGACAGTCTACCTACGAGCAGTACTTC
NA,13,TRBV7-9,TRBJ1-1,NA,CASRPPGELEAFF,TGTGCCAGCAGACCCCCGGGGGAGCTTGAAGCTTTCTTT
NA,13,TRBV18,TRBJ1-5,TRBD1,CASSLDREKPQHF,TGTGCCAGCTCACTGGACAGGGAAAAGCCCCAGCATTTT
NA,12,TRBV6-5,TRBJ2-7,NA,CFKQNAAYEQYF,TGTTTCAAGCAGAACGCGGCATACGAGCAGTACTTC
NA,14,TRBV29-1,TRBJ2-1,TRBD2,CSALTSGGGNEQFF,TGCAGCGCCCTGACTAGCGGGGGGGGCAATGAGCAGTTCTTC
NA,15,TRBV7-9,TRBJ1-6,NA,CASRPQGSYNSPLHF,TGTGCCAGCAGACCACAGGGCTCCTATAATTCACCCCTCCACTTT
NA,13,TRBV6-5,TRBJ1-1,NA,CASSFAGNTEAFF,TGTGCCAGCAGTTTTGCAGGGAACACTGAAGCTTTCTTT
NA,14,TRBV7-9,TRBJ1-6,NA,CSSSLAQRSSPLHF,TGTTCCAGCAGCTTAGCCCAGCGTAGTTCACCCCTCCACTTT
NA,13,TRBV19,TRBJ2-1,TRBD1,CASSTGTGHEQFF,TGTGCCAGTAGTACTGGGACAGGGCATGAGCAGTTCTTC
NA,16,TRBV7-8,TRBJ2-5,TRBD2,CASSLGVAGARETQYF,TGTGCCAGCAGCTTAGGGGTAGCGGGGGCCCGGGAGACCCAGTACTTC
NA,17,TRBV11-3,TRBJ2-3,TRBD1,CASSRRQGAIRGDTQYF,TGTGCCAGCAGCCGACGACAGGGGGCGATTCGAGGAGATACGCAGTATTTT
once,14,TRBV7-9,TRBJ1-6,NA,CSSSLTGQNSPLHF,TGTTCCAGCAGCCTAACGGGACAAAATTCACCCCTCCACTTT
NA,15,TRBV25-1,TRBJ2-5,TRBD1,CASSDHPSGGKTQYF,TGTGCCAGCAGTGACCATCCTTCAGGGGGCAAGACCCAGTACTTC
once,15,TRBV6-4,TRBJ2-2,NA,CASSDLSGPTGELFF,TGTGCCAGCAGTGACTTAAGCGGGCCTACCGGGGAGCTGTTTTTT
once,16,TRBV28,TRBJ2-3,TRBD2,CASSPMTSGSTDTQYF,TGTGCCAGCAGTCCAATGACTAGCGGGAGCACAGATACGCAGTATTTT
NA,14,TRBV7-3,TRBJ2-3,TRBD2,CASSLNSGTDTQYF,TGTGCCAGCAGCTTAAATAGCGGGACAGATACGCAGTATTTT
NA,14,TRBV11-3,TRBJ2-7,TRBD1,CASSLGPTGAEQYF,TGTGCCAGCAGCTTAGGGCCCACAGGGGCCGAGCAGTACTTC
NA,13,TRBV29-1,TRBJ1-1,NA,CSVEGGDGTEAFF,TGCAGCGTTGAAGGGGGGGACGGCACTGAAGCTTTCTTT
NA,16,TRBV7-8,TRBJ2-2,NA,CASSWGERRNPGELFF,TGTGCCAGCAGCTGGGGTGAGCGGAGGAATCCCGGGGAGCTGTTTTTT
many,13,TRBV5-4,TRBJ1-3,NA,CASGELSGNTIYF,TGTGCCTCAGGGGAACTCTCTGGAAACACCATATATTTT
NA,14,TRBV6-5,TRBJ2-7,NA,CASTPAGPTREQYF,TGTGCCAGCACCCCGGCAGGGCCAACTCGGGAGCAGTACTTC
NA,14,TRBV5-1,TRBJ2-7,NA,CASSLAQGTYEQYF,TGCGCCAGCAGCTTGGCTCAGGGTACCTACGAGCAGTACTTC
NA,11,TRBV20-1,TRBJ2-7,NA,CSATGVDEQYF,TGCAGTGCTACAGGCGTCGACGAGCAGTACTTC